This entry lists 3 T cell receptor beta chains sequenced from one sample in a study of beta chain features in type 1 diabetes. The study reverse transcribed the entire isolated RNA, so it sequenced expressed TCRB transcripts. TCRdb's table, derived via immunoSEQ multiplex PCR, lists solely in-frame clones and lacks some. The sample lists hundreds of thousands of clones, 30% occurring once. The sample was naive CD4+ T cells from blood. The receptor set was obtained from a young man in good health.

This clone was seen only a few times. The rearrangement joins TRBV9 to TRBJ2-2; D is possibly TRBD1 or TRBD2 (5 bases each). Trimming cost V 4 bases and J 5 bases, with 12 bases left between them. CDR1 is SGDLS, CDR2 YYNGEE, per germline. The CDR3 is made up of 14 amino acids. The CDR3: CASSTQWGTGELFF. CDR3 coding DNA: TGTGCCAGCAGCACCCAATGGGGGACCGGGGAGCTGTTTTTT.

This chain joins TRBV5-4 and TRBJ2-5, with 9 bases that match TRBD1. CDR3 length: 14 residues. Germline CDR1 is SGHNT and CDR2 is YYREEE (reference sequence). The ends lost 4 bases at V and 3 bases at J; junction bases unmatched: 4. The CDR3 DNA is TGTGCCAGCAGCCGGACAGGGGTGGAAGAGACCCAGTACTTC. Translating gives CASSRTGVEETQYF.

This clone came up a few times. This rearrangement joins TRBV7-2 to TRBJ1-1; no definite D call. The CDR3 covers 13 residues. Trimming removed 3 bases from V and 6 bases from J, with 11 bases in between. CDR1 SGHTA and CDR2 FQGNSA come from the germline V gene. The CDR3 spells CASSFSRRAEAFF. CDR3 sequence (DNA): TGTGCCAGCAGCTTCAGCAGGAGGGCTGAAGCTTTCTTT.